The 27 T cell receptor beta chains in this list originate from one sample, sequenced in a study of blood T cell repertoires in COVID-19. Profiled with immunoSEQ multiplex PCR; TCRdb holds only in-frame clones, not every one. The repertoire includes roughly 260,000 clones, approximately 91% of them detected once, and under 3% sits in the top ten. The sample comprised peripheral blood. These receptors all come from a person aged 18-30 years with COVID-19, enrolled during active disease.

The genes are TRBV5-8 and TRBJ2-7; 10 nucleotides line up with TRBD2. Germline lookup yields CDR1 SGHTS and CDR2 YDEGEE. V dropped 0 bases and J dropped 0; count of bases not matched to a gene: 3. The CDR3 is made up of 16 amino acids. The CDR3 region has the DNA TGTGCCAGCAGCTTGGGACTAGCGGGTCGCTCCTACGAGCAGTACTTC. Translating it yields CASSLGLAGRSYEQYF.

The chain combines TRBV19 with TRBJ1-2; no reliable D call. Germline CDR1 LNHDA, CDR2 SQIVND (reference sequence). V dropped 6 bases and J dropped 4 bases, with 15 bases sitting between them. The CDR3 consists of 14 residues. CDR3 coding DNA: TGTGCCAGTAGCGAGGCGTTAAAAAGCTATGGCTACACCTTC. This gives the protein CASSEALKSYGYTF.

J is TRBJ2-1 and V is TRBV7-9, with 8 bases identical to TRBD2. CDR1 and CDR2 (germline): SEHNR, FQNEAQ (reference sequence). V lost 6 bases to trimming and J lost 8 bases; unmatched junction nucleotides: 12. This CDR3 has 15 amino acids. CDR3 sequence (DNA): TGTGCCAGCAGTCCCGGGGGGGGCCAAGGGTATGAGCAGTTCTTC. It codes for CASSPGGGQGYEQFF.

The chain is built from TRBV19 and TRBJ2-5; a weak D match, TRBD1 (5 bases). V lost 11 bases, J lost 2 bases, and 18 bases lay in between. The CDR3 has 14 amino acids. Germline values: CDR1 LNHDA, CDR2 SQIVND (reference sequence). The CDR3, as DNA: TGTGCCGTCTCTCCCAGGGCGACACAAGAGACCCAGTACTTC. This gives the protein CAVSPRATQETQYF.

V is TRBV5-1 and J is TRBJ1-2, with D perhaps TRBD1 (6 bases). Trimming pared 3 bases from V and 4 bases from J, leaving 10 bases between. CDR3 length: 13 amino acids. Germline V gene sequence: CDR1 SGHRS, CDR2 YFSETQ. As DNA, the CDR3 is TGCGCCAGCAGCTCGGACAGCTTCTATGGCTACACCTTC. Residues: CASSSDSFYGYTF. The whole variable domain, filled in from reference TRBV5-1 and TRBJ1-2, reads KAGVTQTPRYLIKTRGQQVTLSCSPISGHRSVSWYQQTPGQGLQFLFEYFSETQRNKGNFPGRFSGRQFSNSRSEMNVSTLELGDSALYLCASSSDSFYGYTFGSGTRLTVV.

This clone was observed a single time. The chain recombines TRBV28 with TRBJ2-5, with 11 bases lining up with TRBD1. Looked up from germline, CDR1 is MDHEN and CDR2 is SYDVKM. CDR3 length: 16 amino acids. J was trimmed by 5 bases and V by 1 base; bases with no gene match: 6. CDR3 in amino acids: CASSLLDRGQVETQYF. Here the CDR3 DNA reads TGTGCCAGCAGTTTATTGGACAGGGGGCAGGTTGAGACCCAGTACTTC.

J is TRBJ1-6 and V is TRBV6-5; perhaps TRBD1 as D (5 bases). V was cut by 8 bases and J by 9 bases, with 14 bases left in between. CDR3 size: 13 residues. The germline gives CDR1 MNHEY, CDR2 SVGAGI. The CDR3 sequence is CASSFRQGSPLHF. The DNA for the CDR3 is TGTGCCAGCTCATTTCGGCAGGGTTCACCCCTCCACTTT.

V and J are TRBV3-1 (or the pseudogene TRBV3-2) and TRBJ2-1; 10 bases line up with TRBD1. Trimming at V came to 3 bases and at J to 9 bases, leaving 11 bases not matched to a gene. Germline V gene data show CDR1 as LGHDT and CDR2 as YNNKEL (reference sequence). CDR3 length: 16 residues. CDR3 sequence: CASSQTGGGGTGEQFF. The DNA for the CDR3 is TGTGCCAGCAGCCAGACAGGGGGCGGGGGTACGGGTGAGCAGTTCTTC.

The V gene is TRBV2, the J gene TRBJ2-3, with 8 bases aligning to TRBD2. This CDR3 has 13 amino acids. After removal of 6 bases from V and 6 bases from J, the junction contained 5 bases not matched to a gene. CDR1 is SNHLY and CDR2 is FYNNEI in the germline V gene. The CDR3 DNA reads TGTGCCAGCAGCCTTTCTAGCGGGGATACGCAGTATTTT. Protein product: CASSLSSGDTQYF. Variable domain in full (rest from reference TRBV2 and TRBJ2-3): EPEVTQTPSHQVTQMGQEVILRCVPISNHLYFYWYRQILGQKVEFLVSFYNNEISEKSEIFDDQFSVERPDGSNFTLKIRSTKLEDSAMYFCASSLSSGDTQYFGPGTRLTVL.

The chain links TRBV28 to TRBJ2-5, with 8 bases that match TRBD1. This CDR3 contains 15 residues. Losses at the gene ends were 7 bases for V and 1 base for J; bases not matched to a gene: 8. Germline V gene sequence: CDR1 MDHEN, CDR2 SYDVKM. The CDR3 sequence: CASKMTGALQETQYF. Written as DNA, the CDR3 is TGTGCCAGCAAAATGACAGGGGCTCTCCAAGAGACCCAGTACTTC.

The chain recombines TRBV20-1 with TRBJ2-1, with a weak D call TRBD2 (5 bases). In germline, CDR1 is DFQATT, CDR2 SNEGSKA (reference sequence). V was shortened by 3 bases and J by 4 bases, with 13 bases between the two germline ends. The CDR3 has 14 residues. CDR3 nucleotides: TGCAGTGCTAGTACGGGGATTCTATACAATGAGCAGTTCTTC. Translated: CSASTGILYNEQFF.

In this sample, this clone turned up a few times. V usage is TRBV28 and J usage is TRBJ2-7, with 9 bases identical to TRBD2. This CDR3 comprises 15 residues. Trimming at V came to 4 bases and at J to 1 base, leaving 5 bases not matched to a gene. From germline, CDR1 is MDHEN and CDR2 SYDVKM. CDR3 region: CASSSLAGISYEQYF. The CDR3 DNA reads TGTGCCAGCAGTTCCCTAGCGGGGATTTCCTACGAGCAGTACTTC.

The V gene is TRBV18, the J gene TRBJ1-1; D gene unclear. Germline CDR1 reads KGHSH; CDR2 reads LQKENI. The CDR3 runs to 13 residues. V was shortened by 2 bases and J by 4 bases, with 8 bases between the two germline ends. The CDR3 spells CASSPGEGTEAFF. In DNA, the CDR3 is TGTGCCAGCTCACCAGGGGAGGGCACTGAAGCTTTCTTT.

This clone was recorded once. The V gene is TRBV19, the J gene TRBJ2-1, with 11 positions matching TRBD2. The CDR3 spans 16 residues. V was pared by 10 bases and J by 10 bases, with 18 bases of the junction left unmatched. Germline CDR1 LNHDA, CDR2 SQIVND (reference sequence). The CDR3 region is CAIGPLAGGFPLEQFF. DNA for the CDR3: TGTGCCATAGGGCCATTAGCGGGAGGGTTTCCGCTGGAGCAGTTCTTC.

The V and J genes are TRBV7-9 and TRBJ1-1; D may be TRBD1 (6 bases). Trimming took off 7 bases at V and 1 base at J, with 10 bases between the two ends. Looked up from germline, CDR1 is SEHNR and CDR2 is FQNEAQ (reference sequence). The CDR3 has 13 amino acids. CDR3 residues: CASTRTANTEAFF. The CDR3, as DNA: TGTGCCAGCACCAGGACAGCGAACACTGAAGCTTTCTTT. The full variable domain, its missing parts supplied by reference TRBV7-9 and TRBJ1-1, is DTGVSQNPRHKITKRGQNVTFRCDPISEHNRLYWYRQTLGQGPEFLTYFQNEAQLEKSRLLSDRFSAERPKGSFSTLEIQRTEQGDSAMYLCASTRTANTEAFFGQGTRLTVV.

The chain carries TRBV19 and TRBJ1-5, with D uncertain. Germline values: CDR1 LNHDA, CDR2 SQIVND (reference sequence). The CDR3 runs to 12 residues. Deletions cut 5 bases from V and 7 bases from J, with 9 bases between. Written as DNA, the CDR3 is TGTGCCAGTAGTGTGGGCGGGCAGCCCCAGCATTTT. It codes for CASSVGGQPQHF.

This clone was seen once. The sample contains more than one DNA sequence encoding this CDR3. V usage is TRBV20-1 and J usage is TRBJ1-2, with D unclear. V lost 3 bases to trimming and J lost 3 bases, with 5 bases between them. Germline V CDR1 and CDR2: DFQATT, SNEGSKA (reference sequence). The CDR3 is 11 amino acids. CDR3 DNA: TGCAGTGCTAGGCAGGACTATGGCTACACCTTC. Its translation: CSARQDYGYTF.

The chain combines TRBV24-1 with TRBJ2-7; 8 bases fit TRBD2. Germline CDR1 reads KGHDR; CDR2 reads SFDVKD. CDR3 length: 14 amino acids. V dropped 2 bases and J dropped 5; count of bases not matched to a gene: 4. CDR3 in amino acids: CATSDSYGGDEQYF. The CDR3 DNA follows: TGTGCCACCAGTGATTCCTACGGGGGGGACGAGCAGTACTTC.

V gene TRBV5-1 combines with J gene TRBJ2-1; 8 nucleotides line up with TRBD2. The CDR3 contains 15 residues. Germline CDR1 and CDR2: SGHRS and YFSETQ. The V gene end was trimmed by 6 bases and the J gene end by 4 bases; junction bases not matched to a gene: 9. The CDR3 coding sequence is TGCGCCAGCACTTCGGCGGGCGGGAGGTACAATGAGCAGTTCTTC. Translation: CASTSAGGRYNEQFF.

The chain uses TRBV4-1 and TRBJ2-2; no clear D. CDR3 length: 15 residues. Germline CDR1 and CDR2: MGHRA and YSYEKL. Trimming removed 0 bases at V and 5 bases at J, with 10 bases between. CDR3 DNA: TGCGCCAGCAGCCAAGAGGGTAGCTGGACCGGGGAGCTGTTTTTT. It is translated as CASSQEGSWTGELFF.

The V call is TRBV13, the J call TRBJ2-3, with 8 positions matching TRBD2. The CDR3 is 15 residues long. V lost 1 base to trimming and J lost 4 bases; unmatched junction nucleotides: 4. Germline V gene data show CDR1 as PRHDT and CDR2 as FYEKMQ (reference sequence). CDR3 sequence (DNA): TGTGCCAGCAGCTTAGAGCGGGAGATTGCAGATACGCAGTATTTT. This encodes CASSLEREIADTQYF.

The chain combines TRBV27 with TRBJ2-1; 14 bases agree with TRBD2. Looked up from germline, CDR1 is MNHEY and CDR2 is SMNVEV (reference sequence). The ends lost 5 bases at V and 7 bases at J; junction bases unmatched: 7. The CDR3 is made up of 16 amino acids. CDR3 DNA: TGTGCCAGCAGTACTTTGACTAGCGGGAGGGATAATGAGCAGTTCTTC. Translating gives CASSTLTSGRDNEQFF.

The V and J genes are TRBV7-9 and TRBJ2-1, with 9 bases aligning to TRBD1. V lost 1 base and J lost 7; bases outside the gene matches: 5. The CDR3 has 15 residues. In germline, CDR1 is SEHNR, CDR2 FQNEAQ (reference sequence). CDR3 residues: CASSLVGQGYNEQFF. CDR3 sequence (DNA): TGTGCCAGCAGCTTAGTGGGACAGGGTTATAATGAGCAGTTCTTC.

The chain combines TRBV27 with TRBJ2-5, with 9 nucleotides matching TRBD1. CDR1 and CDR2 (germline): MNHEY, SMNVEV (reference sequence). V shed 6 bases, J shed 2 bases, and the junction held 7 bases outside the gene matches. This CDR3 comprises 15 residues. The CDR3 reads CASRAGTGLQETQYF. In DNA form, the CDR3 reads TGTGCCAGCAGAGCCGGGACAGGGCTGCAAGAGACCCAGTACTTC.

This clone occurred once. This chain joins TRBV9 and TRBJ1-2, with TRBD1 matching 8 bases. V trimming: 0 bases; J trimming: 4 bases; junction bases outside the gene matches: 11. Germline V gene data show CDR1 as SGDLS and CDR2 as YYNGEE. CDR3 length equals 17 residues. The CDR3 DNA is TGTGCCAGCAGCGTAGCAGTAGGTGGCAGGGGGCCCTATGGCTACACCTTC. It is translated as CASSVAVGGRGPYGYTF.

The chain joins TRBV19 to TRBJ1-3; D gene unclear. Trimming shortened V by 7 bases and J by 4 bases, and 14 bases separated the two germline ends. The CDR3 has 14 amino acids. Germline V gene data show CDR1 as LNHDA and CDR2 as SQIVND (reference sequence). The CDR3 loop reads CASMVLEGGNTIYF. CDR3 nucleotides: TGTGCCAGTATGGTACTGGAGGGCGGAAACACCATATATTTT.

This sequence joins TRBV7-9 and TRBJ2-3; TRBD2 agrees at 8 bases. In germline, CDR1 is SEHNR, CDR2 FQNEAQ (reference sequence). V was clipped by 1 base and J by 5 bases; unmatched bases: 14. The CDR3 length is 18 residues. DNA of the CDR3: TGTGCCAGCAGCTTAGTCGGATTGGGTCAGCGGGAGAGAGATACGCAGTATTTT. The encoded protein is CASSLVGLGQRERDTQYF. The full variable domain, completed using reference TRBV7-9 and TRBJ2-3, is DTGVSQNPRHKITKRGQNVTFRCDPISEHNRLYWYRQTLGQGPEFLTYFQNEAQLEKSRLLSDRFSAERPKGSFSTLEIQRTEQGDSAMYLCASSLVGLGQRERDTQYFGPGTRLTVL.